This T cell receptor beta chain was captured by sequencing in a study of T-cell reconstitution after alpha-beta-depleted transplantation in children. General study findings and limits: Once a year had passed after transplant, T-cell counts and diversity came mostly from newly produced T cells. Surviving thymic progenitors and recipient T cells were the source of high TCRbeta diversity at day 60 in some patients. The study reportedly traced alpha-beta T cells about two months after transplant to several hundred expanded graft clones.

Notes on this clonotype: Its target is not known.

Preparation of the TCRbeta library was carried out with unique molecular identifiers. TCRdb processed the PCR reads anew with MiXCR; each CDR3 protein has one entry. This sample has 600,000 to 800,000 distinct CDR3 sequences, with 13% found just once. Germline CDR1 reads DFQATT; CDR2 reads SNEGSKA (reference sequence). The CDR3 is 13 amino acids. With 6 bases removed from V and 6 bases from J, the gap between germline ends came to 17 bases. The TCR comes from a girl aged 2-10 years with congenital amegakaryocytic thrombocytopenia, due to receive a stem cell transplant. This chain links TRBV20-1 with TRBJ2-5; the D is unclear. The sample consisted of PBMCs, taken before TCRalphabeta/CD19-depleted stem cell transplant. CDR3: CSAPLYLLKTQYF. CDR3 nucleotide sequence: TGCAGTGCCCCCCTCTACCTACTAAAGACCCAGTACTTC.